The clone carrying this T cell receptor (beta chain) was counted many times. Its antigen remains unidentified. The sample is drawn from a study of Graves' ophthalmopathy and Graves' hyperthyroidism. Study context: Peripheral blood was gathered at the point of initial diagnosis, before any treatment started.

RNA transcripts provided the template for amplifying TCR beta CDR3 regions. RT-PCR was first run with HTBI primers, then multiplex PCR in a second round. MiXCR, run by TCRdb on the multiplex PCR reads, gives a single entry per CDR3 protein. The data contain under 800,000 distinct CDR3 sequences, about 20% of them singletons. Broader study findings: The authors also found most expanded thyroid clonotypes above 0.001 frequency in blood. The model flagged ophthalmopathy progression at more than 60% sensitivity and 72% to 75% specificity. For separating ophthalmopathy from stable hyperthyroidism, a 13-signature model gave almost 90% sensitivity and roughly 83% specificity.

The CDR3 has 14 amino acids. CDR1 and CDR2 (germline): LGHDT, YNNKEL (reference sequence). V shed 0 bases, J shed 9 bases, and the junction held 2 bases outside the gene matches. This receptor was obtained from a woman under 30 with stable Graves' hyperthyroidism. Some clones in this sample may be carry-over from other donors' samples. The chain recombines TRBV3-1 with TRBJ2-4, with 10 bases lining up with TRBD2. The sequencing input was peripheral blood. In nucleotides, the CDR3 is TGTGCCAGCAGCCAAGATAGCGGGGGGACCATTCAGTACTTC. This sequence encodes CASSQDSGGTIQYF. Using reference TRBV3-1 and TRBJ2-4 for the parts outside the CDR3, the full variable domain is DTAVSQTPKYLVTQMGNDKSIKCEQNLGHDTMYWYKQDSKKFLKIMFSYNNKELIINETVPNRFSPKSPDKAHLNLHINSLELGDSAVYFCASSQDSGGTIQYFGAGTRLSVL.